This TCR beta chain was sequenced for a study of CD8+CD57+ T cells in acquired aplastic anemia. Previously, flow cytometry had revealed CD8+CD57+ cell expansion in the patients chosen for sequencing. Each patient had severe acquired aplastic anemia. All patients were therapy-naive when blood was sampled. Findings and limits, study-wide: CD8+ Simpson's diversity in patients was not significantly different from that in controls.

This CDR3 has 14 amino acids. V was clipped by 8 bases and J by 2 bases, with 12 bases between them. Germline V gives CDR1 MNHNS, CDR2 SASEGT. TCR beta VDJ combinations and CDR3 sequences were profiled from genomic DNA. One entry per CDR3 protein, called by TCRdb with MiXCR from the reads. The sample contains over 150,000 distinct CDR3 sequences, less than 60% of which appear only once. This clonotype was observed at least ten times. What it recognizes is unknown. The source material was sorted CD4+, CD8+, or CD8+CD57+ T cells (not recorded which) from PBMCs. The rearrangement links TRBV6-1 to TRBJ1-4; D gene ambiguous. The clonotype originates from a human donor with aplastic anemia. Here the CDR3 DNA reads TGTGCCAGCGCGGACGTTGTCACTAATGAAAAACTGTTTTTT. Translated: CASADVVTNEKLFF.